Shown below are 23 T cell receptor beta chains from a single sample sequenced in a study of radiotherapy plus CTLA-4 blockade in lung cancer listed by TCRdb under 2018. Preparation of the library involved the immunoSEQ multiplex PCR assay. TCRdb stores this immuneACCESS table with in-frame sequences only. Part of the clones is absent; in the studies checked, under half of the shortfall reflects unresolved V genes, and no reason is known for the rest. The sample has approximately 76,000 clones on record, 60% to 85% of them singletons. The biggest ten clones account for 3.5% to 4.5% of the sample. Material: peripheral blood, obtained from a patient treated with radiotherapy plus ipilimumab. These receptors all come from a human donor with non-small cell lung cancer who had a partial response to radiotherapy plus ipilimumab. Some clones in this sample may be carry-over from other donors' samples.

The chain is built from TRBV18 and TRBJ2-5; 10 bases are a match to TRBD2. CDR1 and CDR2 (germline): KGHSH, LQKENI. This CDR3 is built from 16 residues. V lost 3 bases, J lost 4 bases, and 8 bases stayed unmatched. The CDR3 sequence is CASSPKLAGTGETQYF. CDR3 coding DNA: TGTGCCAGCTCACCGAAACTAGCGGGGACGGGAGAGACCCAGTACTTC. The whole variable domain, filled in from reference TRBV18 and TRBJ2-5, reads NAGVMQNPRHLVRRRGQEARLRCSPMKGHSHVYWYRQLPEEGLKFMVYLQKENIIDESGMPKERFSAEFPKEGPSILRIQQVVRGDSAAYFCASSPKLAGTGETQYFGPGTRLLVL.

J is TRBJ1-3 and V is TRBV2; 7 bases fit TRBD1. Trimming removed 3 bases from V and 0 bases from J; junction bases left unmatched: 2. The CDR3 covers 15 residues. Per the germline V gene, CDR1 is SNHLY and CDR2 is FYNNEI. CDR3 DNA: TGTGCCAGCAGTGAGCCAGGGGGCTCTGGAAACACCATATATTTT. Translated, it gives CASSEPGGSGNTIYF.

The J gene is TRBJ2-1, the V gene TRBV19; 9 positions match TRBD1. With 5 bases clipped from V and 3 bases from J, the junction kept 2 bases outside the gene matches. The CDR3 is 14 residues long. Germline CDR1 is LNHDA and CDR2 is SQIVND (reference sequence). This CDR3 is CASSDRGGYNEQFF. The CDR3 nucleotides are TGTGCCAGTAGTGACAGGGGGGGCTACAATGAGCAGTTCTTC.

This clone was counted once. The V call is TRBV6-5, the J call TRBJ2-7, with 7 bases identical to TRBD2. CDR3 length: 14 residues. J gave up 5 bases and V 6 bases, and 10 bases lay outside the gene matches. Germline values: CDR1 MNHEY, CDR2 SVGAGI. CDR3 sequence: CASSNSRGGDEQYF. The CDR3, as DNA: TGTGCCAGCAGCAACAGCCGCGGGGGAGACGAGCAGTACTTC.

J is TRBJ2-2 and V is TRBV19; D may be TRBD1 (5 bases). V lost 7 bases, J lost 4 bases, and 16 bases lay in between. Germline lookup yields CDR1 LNHDA and CDR2 SQIVND (reference sequence). The CDR3 is made up of 15 amino acids. The CDR3 nucleotides are TGTGCCAGTAATTTTTTAGGGCAGGGCACCGGGGAGCTGTTTTTT. As protein: CASNFLGQGTGELFF.

V is TRBV19 and J is TRBJ1-2; 8 bases align to TRBD1. CDR1 LNHDA and CDR2 SQIVND come from the germline V gene (reference sequence). CDR3 size: 14 residues. V lost 8 bases, J lost 10 bases, and 15 bases stayed unmatched. CDR3 DNA sequence: TGTGCCAGTTGCCCGTCGGACAGGGCCTTTGACTACACCTTC. Translation gives CASCPSDRAFDYTF.

The chain couples TRBV7-9 to TRBJ1-2, with 7 bases fitting TRBD1. With 3 bases clipped from V and 2 bases from J, the junction kept 3 bases outside the gene matches. Looked up from germline, CDR1 is SEHNR and CDR2 is FQNEAQ (reference sequence). This CDR3 spans 14 amino acids. CDR3: CASSFTGENYGYTF. As DNA, the CDR3 is TGTGCCAGCAGCTTTACAGGGGAGAACTATGGCTACACCTTC.

This clone has only one observation. The rearrangement uses TRBV27 and TRBJ2-5, with 10 nucleotides matching TRBD2. From germline, CDR1 is MNHEY and CDR2 SMNVEV (reference sequence). V gave up 6 bases and J gave up 7 bases; unmatched junction bases: 11. The CDR3 sequence is 15 residues long. The CDR3 bases are TGTGCCAGCAGCCGGACTAGCGGAGCCCAGGGGACCCAGTACTTC. The encoded protein is CASSRTSGAQGTQYF.

Only a few counts were recorded for this clone. The chain combines TRBV19 with TRBJ1-4; D might be TRBD1 (5 bases). Germline CDR1 reads LNHDA; CDR2 reads SQIVND (reference sequence). This CDR3 region has 14 residues. Between the trimmed V and J ends, which lost 5 bases and 2 bases, there was a span of 9 bases. CDR3 bases: TGTGCCAGTAGTTACAGGAGTACTAATGAAAAACTGTTTTTT. Protein sequence: CASSYRSTNEKLFF.

This clone was recorded a few times. The chain employs TRBV4-2 and TRBJ1-1; no definite D call. The germline gives CDR1 LGHNA, CDR2 YNFKEQ. The V end was cut by 0 bases, the J end by 7 bases, with 12 bases between. The CDR3 runs to 14 residues. The CDR3 nucleotides are TGTGCCAGCAGCCAAGAGACCCCGACTGTTGAAGCTTTCTTT. Its protein is CASSQETPTVEAFF.

J is TRBJ2-1 and V is TRBV7-2, with 12 bases matching TRBD2. The germline V gene has CDR1 SGHTA and CDR2 FQGNSA. This CDR3 region has 18 residues. V dropped 5 bases and J dropped 7; count of bases not matched to a gene: 15. CDR3 amino acids: CASSLGLAGTGVRNEQFF. The CDR3 region has the DNA TGTGCCAGCAGCCTCGGACTAGCGGGGACGGGGGTGAGGAATGAGCAGTTCTTC.

V gene TRBV2 combines with J gene TRBJ1-6; 9 nucleotides agree with TRBD1. V gave up 2 bases and J gave up 10 bases; unmatched junction bases: 6. Germline CDR1 reads SNHLY; CDR2 reads FYNNEI. The CDR3 contains 15 residues. CDR3 coding DNA: TGTGCCAGCAGTGAAATTACAGGGGGCAGATCACCCCTCCACTTT. This sequence encodes CASSEITGGRSPLHF. The whole variable domain, filled in from reference TRBV2 and TRBJ1-6, reads EPEVTQTPSHQVTQMGQEVILRCVPISNHLYFYWYRQILGQKVEFLVSFYNNEISEKSEIFDDQFSVERPDGSNFTLKIRSTKLEDSAMYFCASSEITGGRSPLHFGNGTRLTVT.

This clone appeared once. This rearrangement joins TRBV28 to TRBJ1-1; D is unclear. Trimming cost V 6 bases and J 11 bases, with 16 bases left between them. CDR1 and CDR2 (germline): MDHEN, SYDVKM. The CDR3 runs 12 residues. DNA for the CDR3: TGTGCCAGCAGCTCCCGCGGTATCGGGGCTTTCTTT. This translates into CASSSRGIGAFF. Full variable domain (missing parts from reference TRBV28 and TRBJ1-1): DVKVTQSSRYLVKRTGEKVFLECVQDMDHENMFWYRQDPGLGLRLIYFSYDVKMKEKGDIPEGYSVSREKKERFSLILESASTNQTSMYLCASSSRGIGAFFGQGTRLTVV.

The chain carries TRBV10-2 and TRBJ1-1; 12 bases map to TRBD1. CDR3 length: 14 residues. Germline CDR1 and CDR2: WSHSY and SAAADI. V gave up 8 bases and J gave up 5 bases; unmatched junction bases: 6. The CDR3 is CASGTGGAGTEAFF. CDR3 in DNA: TGCGCCAGCGGGACAGGGGGCGCGGGGACTGAAGCTTTCTTT.

This clone was found a few times. This chain links TRBV10-3 with TRBJ1-1; tentatively, D is TRBD1 (5 bases). Germline V gene sequence: CDR1 ENHRY, CDR2 SYGVKD. The CDR3 consists of 15 residues. Between the trimmed V and J ends, which lost 6 bases and 4 bases, there was a span of 18 bases. The CDR3 spells CAISDRRGRSTEAFF. The DNA for the CDR3 is TGTGCCATCAGCGACCGGAGGGGCCGGAGCACTGAAGCTTTCTTT.

The chain links TRBV10-3 to TRBJ2-1; possibly TRBD2 for D (6 bases). Germline CDR1 and CDR2: ENHRY and SYGVKD. CDR3 length equals 17 residues. V gave up 0 bases and J gave up 5 bases, with 17 bases separating them. In DNA form, the CDR3 reads TGTGCCATCAGTGAGTCGCTAAGGCGCGGGATCGACAATGAGCAGTTCTTC. Protein sequence: CAISESLRRGIDNEQFF.

The chain links TRBV5-4 to TRBJ2-2, with D hard to call. The CDR3 extends over 13 amino acids. The V end lost 4 bases, the J end lost 7 bases, and 11 bases lay between the germline ends. Germline loops: CDR1 SGHNT, CDR2 YYREEE (reference sequence). This CDR3 reads CASSGTLVGELFF. CDR3 nucleotides: TGTGCCAGCAGCGGAACCCTAGTCGGGGAGCTGTTTTTT.

The chain carries TRBV7-9 and TRBJ1-3, with 7 bases that match TRBD1. CDR1 SEHNR and CDR2 FQNEAQ come from the germline V gene (reference sequence). The CDR3 loop spans 16 amino acids. With 1 base clipped from V and 4 bases from J, the junction kept 7 bases outside the gene matches. CDR3: CASSLGAGTAGNTIYF. The CDR3 nucleotides are TGTGCCAGCAGCTTAGGGGCAGGGACAGCCGGAAACACCATATATTTT.

V is TRBV7-8 and J is TRBJ2-1; D possibly corresponds to TRBD1 (6 bases). Per germline, CDR1 SGHVS and CDR2 FQNEAQ. This CDR3 has 15 residues. V was pared by 3 bases and J by 7 bases, with 16 bases between. The CDR3 coding sequence is TGTGCCAGCAGCTTGCGAGGGGGTCAGCCTAATGAGCAGTTCTTC. Its protein product is CASSLRGGQPNEQFF.

The chain uses TRBV7-2 and TRBJ1-2; no definite D call. CDR3 length: 14 amino acids. Germline V lookup: CDR1 SGHTA, CDR2 FQGNSA. V was shortened by 7 bases and J by 6 bases, with 18 bases between the two germline ends. The CDR3 here is CASTQMAASDGYTF. CDR3 nucleotide sequence: TGTGCCAGCACTCAGATGGCGGCCTCGGATGGCTACACCTTC.

The chain employs TRBV6-5 and TRBJ2-7; 9 bases map to TRBD2. CDR3 length: 15 amino acids. The ends lost 5 bases at V and 7 bases at J; junction bases unmatched: 12. Germline CDR1 MNHEY, CDR2 SVGAGI. CDR3 sequence: CASSKRGAVVREQYF. CDR3 bases: TGTGCCAGCAGTAAGCGGGGGGCTGTAGTGCGTGAGCAGTACTTC.

The chain couples TRBV6-1 to TRBJ1-1; possible D gene TRBD1, 5 bases. This CDR3 is built from 15 residues. Germline V gene sequence: CDR1 MNHNS, CDR2 SASEGT. The V gene lost 2 bases and the J gene lost 4 bases, with 14 bases spanning the gap. The CDR3 coding sequence is TGTGCCAGCAGTGAAACCCCAGGGTGGACCACTGAAGCTTTCTTT. Protein sequence: CASSETPGWTTEAFF.

V is TRBV13 and J is TRBJ2-2; D remains ambiguous. V dropped 6 bases and J dropped 6 bases, with 5 bases sitting between them. The CDR3 sequence is 11 residues long. Germline V gene lookup returns CDR1 PRHDT and CDR2 FYEKMQ (reference sequence). Written as DNA, the CDR3 is TGTGCCAGCAGTTATGCCGGGGAGCTGTTTTTT. Its protein is CASSYAGELFF.